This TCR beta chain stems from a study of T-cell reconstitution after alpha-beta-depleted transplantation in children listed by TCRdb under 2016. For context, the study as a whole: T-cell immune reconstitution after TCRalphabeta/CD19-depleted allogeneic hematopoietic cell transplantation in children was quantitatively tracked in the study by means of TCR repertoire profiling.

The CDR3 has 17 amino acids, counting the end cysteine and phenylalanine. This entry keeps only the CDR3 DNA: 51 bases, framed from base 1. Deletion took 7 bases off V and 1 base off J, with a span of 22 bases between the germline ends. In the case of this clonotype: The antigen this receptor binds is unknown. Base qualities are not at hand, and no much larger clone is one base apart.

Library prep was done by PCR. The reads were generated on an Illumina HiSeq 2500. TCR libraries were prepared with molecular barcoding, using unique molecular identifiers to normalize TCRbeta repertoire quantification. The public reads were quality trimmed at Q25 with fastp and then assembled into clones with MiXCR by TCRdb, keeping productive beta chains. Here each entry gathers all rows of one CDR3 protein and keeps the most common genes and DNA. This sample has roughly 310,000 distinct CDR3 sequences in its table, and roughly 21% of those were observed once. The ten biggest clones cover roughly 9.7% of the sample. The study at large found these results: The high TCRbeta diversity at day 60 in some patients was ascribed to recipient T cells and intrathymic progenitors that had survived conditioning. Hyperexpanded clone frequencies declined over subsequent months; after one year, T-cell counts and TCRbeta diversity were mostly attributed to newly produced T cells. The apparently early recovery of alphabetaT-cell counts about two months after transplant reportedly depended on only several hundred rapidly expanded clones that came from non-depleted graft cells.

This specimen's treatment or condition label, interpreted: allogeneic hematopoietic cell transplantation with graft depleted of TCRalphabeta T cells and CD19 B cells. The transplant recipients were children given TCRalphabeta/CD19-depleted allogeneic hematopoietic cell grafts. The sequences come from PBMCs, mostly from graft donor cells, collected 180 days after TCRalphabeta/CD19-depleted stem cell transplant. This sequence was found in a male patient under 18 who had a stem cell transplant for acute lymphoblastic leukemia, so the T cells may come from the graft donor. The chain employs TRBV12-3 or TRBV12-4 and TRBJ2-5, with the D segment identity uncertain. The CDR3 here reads CASMGGVYFTPQETQYF. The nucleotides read TGTGCCAGCATGGGTGGGGTATACTTCACCCCCCAAGAGACCCAGTACTTC.